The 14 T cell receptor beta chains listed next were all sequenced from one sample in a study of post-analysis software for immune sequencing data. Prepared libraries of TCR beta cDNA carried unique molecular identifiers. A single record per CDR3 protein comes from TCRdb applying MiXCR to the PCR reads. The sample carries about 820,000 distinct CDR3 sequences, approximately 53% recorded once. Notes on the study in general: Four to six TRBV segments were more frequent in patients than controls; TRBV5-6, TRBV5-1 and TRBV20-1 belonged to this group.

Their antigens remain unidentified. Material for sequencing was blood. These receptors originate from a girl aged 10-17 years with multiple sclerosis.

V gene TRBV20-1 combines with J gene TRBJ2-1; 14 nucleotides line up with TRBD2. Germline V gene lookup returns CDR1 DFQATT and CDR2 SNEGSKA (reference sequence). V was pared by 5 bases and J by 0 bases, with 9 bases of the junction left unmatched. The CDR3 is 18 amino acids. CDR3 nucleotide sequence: TGCAGTGCTTTACCCCGGACTAGCGGGGGGCCCTCCTACAATGAGCAGTTCTTC. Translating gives CSALPRTSGGPSYNEQFF.

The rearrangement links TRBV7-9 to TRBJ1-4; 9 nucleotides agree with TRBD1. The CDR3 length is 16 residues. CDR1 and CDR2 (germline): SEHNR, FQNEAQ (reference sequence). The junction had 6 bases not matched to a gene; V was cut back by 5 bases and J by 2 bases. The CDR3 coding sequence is TGTGCCAGCAGCCACCGGACAGGGGCGACTAATGAAAAACTGTTTTTT. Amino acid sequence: CASSHRTGATNEKLFF.

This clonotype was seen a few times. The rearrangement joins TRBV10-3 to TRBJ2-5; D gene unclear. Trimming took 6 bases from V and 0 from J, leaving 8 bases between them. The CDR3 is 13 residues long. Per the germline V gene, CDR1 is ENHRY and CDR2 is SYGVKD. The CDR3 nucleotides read TGTGCCATCAGAGGACGCCACCAAGAGACCCAGTACTTC. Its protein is CAIRGRHQETQYF.

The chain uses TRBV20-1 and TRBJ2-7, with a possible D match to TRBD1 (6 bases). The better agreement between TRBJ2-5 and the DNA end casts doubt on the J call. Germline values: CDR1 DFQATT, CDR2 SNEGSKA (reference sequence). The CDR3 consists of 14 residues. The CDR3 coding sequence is TGCAGTGCTAGACCGACGGGACAACAAGAGACCCAGTACTTC. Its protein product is CSARPTGQQETQYF.

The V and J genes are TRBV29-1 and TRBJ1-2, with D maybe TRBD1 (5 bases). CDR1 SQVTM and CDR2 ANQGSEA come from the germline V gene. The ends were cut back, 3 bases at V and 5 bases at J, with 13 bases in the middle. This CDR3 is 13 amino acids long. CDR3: CSVEQGFGYGYTF. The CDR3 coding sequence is TGCAGCGTTGAGCAGGGCTTTGGGTATGGCTACACCTTC.

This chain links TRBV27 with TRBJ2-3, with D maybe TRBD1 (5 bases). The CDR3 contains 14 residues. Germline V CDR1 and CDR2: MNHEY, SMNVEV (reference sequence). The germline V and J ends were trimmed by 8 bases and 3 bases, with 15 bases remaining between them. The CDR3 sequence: CASRLRGGTDTQYF. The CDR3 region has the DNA TGTGCCAGCCGCTTAAGGGGTGGGACAGATACGCAGTATTTT.

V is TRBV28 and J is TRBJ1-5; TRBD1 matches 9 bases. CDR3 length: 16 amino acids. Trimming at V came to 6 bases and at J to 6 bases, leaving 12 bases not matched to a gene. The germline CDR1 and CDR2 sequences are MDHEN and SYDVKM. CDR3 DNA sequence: TGTGCCAGCAGCTTGACAACAGGGGGCGCAGGTCAGCCCCAGCATTTT. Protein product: CASSLTTGGAGQPQHF.

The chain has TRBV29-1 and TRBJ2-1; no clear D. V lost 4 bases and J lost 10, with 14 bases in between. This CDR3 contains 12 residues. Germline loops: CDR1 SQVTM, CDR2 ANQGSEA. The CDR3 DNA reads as TGCAGCGTTGTTTCCGGCGTAGAGGAGCAGTTCTTC. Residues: CSVVSGVEEQFF.

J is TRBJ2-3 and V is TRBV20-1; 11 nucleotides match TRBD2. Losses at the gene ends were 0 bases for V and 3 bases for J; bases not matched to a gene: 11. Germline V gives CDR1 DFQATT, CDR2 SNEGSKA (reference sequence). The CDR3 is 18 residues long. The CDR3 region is CSARDLGRTSGGTDTQYF. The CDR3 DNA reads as TGCAGTGCTAGAGATTTGGGTAGAACTAGCGGGGGAACAGATACGCAGTATTTT.

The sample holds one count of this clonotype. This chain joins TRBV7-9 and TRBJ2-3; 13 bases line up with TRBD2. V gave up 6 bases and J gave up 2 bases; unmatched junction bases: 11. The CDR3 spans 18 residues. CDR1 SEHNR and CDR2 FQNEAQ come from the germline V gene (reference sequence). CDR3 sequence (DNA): TGTGCCAGCAGTCACCCCCTACTAGCGGGGGGGCCCACAGATACGCAGTATTTT. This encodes CASSHPLLAGGPTDTQYF.

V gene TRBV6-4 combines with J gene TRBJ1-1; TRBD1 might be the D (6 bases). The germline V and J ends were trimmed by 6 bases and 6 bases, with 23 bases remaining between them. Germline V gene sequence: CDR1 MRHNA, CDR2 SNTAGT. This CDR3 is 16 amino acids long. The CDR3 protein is CASRVPSGALSPEAFF. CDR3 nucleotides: TGTGCCAGCAGGGTCCCCTCGGGGGCGCTTAGCCCTGAAGCTTTCTTT.

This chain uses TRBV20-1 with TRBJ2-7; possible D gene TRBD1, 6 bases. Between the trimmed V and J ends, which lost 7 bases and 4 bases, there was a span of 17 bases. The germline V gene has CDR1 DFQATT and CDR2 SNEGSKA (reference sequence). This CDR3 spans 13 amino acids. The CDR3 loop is CSGGLGRSYEQYF. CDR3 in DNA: TGCAGTGGGGGGCTGGGGAGATCGTACGAGCAGTACTTC.

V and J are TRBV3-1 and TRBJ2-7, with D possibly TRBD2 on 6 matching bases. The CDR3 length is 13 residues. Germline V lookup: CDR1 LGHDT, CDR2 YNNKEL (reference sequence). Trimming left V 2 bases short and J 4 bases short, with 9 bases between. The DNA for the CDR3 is TGTGCCAGCAGCCAATGGCTAGCGTACGAGCAGTACTTC. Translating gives CASSQWLAYEQYF.

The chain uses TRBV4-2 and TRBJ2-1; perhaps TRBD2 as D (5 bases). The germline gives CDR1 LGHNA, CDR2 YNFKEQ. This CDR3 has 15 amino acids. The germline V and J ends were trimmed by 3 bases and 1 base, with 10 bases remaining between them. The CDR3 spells CASSQDEGSYNEQFF. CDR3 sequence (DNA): TGTGCCAGCAGCCAGGACGAGGGTTCCTACAATGAGCAGTTCTTC.